The clone carrying this TCR beta chain was seen a few times. Antigen: not known. This record belongs to a study of response to subunit inactivated influenza vaccine. The V gene end was trimmed by 6 bases and the J gene end by 0 bases; junction bases not matched to a gene: 3. This CDR3 region has 14 residues. MiXCR was run by TCRdb on the RT-PCR reads, yielding one entry per CDR3 protein. The table lists about half a million distinct CDR3 sequences, around 8% of them singletons. Study-wide findings and caveats: With each seasonal influenza vaccination, the authors suggested, few new T cells are recruited.

The receptor was isolated from a man aged 50-75 years who received an inactivated influenza vaccine. The chain links TRBV12-3 or TRBV12-4 to TRBJ2-3, with 7 bases fitting TRBD1. The source material was PBMCs from blood, sampled roughly 24 months after vaccination. CDR3 sequence (DNA): TGTGCCAGCAGCACAGGGGTTAGCACAGATACGCAGTATTTT. Translation: CASSTGVSTDTQYF.